The 32 T cell receptor delta chains given below trace back to one sample, sequenced in a study of gamma-delta T cells after stem cell transplantation. TCRdb re-called the RT-PCR reads with CATT. The top ten hold 20% to 25% of the sample, which has a few thousand delta-chain clones, 20% to 25% seen once. Sequenced material: gamma-delta T cells. The receptor source for this set is a human donor. It is not recorded whose cells these are; they may come from a transplant donor.

On this clone: One base separates it from a far larger clone, so it is likely a read error. The V call is TRDV2, the J call TRDJ1; TRDD3 matches at 11 bases. The germline V gene has CDR1 GEAIGNYY and CDR2 EKD. This CDR3 is built from 17 residues. The V gene end was trimmed by 4 bases and the J gene end by 1 base; junction bases not matched to a gene: 10. The DNA for the CDR3 is TGTGCCTGTGATCAACTGGGGGATATAGGCTCCACCGATAAACTCATCTTT. Its translation: CACDQLGDIGSTDKLIF.

A note on this clone: The likely explanation is a read error, given a far larger clone one base away. The chain carries TRDV2 and TRDJ3; 10 nucleotides line up with TRDD3. CDR3 length equals 22 residues. Germline lookup yields CDR1 GEAIGNYY and CDR2 EKD. CDR3 sequence (DNA): TGTGCCTGTGACCCCGCGGGTGGTGGGGGATACCCAAGCTCCCGGGACACCCGACAGATGTTTTTC. Its protein is CACDPAGGGGYPSSRDTRQMFF.

Details on this clone: A read error is likely here: a far larger clone is one base away. The chain combines TRDV2 with TRDJ1; tentative D call: TRDD3 (6 bases). Germline V gene data show CDR1 as GEAIGNYY and CDR2 as EKD. This CDR3 spans 14 amino acids. As DNA, the CDR3 is TGTGCCCGTGACACGCTACTGGGCACCGATAAACTCATCTTT. This codes for CARDTLLGTDKLIF.

This clone was counted between two and nine times. This may arise from a read error, as a much more abundant clone is one base away. This chain joins TRDV2 and TRDJ3, with TRDD3 matching 8 bases. This CDR3 has 19 residues. Germline lookup yields CDR1 GEAIGNYY and CDR2 EKD. V was pared by 0 bases and J by 0 bases, with 6 bases of the junction left unmatched. CDR3 protein: CACDTTGGRSSWDTRQMFF. The CDR3 DNA sequence: TGTGCCTGTGACACCACTGGGGGTAGGAGCTCCTGGGACACCCGACAGATGTTTTTC.

Remarks on this clone: The protein that TCRdb holds for this DNA derives from a much larger clone and differs from the translated DNA at residue 15, which likely indicates a read error; the protein shown here is translated from the DNA. The gene calls are TRDV2 and TRDJ1, with 8 bases lining up with TRDD3. The CDR3 contains 17 residues. Germline CDR1 is GEAIGNYY and CDR2 is EKD. This chain's CDR3 is CACDTVDNTGGRDKPIF. In DNA form, the CDR3 reads TGTGCCTGTGACACCGTGGACAATACTGGGGGCCGCGATAAACCCATCTTT.

This clone rates as medium-sized. V and J are TRDV2 and TRDJ1; D is ambiguous. CDR1 GEAIGNYY and CDR2 EKD come from the germline V gene. With 0 bases removed from V and 1 base from J, the gap between germline ends came to 14 bases. The CDR3 sequence is 16 residues long. CDR3 region: CACDTVGPPFTDKLIF. CDR3 in DNA: TGTGCCTGTGACACCGTAGGGCCTCCTTTCACCGATAAACTCATCTTT.

This clone came up a few times. V usage is TRDV2 and J usage is TRDJ1, with 12 bases aligning to TRDD3. Unmatched junction bases numbered 13, after V lost 3 bases and J lost 6 bases. Germline V gives CDR1 GEAIGNYY, CDR2 EKD. CDR3 length equals 17 residues. CDR3 loop: CACDAVLGDTSNNKLIF. CDR3 coding DNA: TGTGCCTGTGACGCCGTACTGGGGGATACTAGCAATAATAAACTCATCTTT.

In its sample, this clone ranks as medium-sized. The gene calls are TRDV2 and TRDJ1; 8 bases line up with TRDD3. Germline trimming cut 3 bases from V and 0 bases from J; bases unmatched to any gene: 8. The germline V gene encodes CDR1 GEAIGNYY and CDR2 EKD. The length of the CDR3 is 16 residues. CDR3 loop: CACDLLGGKYTDKLIF. CDR3 nucleotides: TGTGCCTGTGACCTACTGGGGGGCAAGTACACCGATAAACTCATCTTT.

On this clone: A much larger clone is a single base away; this may be a read error. This same CDR3 is encoded by further DNA sequences in the sample. The rearrangement links TRDV2 to TRDJ1, with 13 bases that match TRDD3. Germline CDR1 and CDR2: GEAIGNYY and EKD. V gave up 0 bases and J gave up 2 bases; unmatched junction bases: 20. This CDR3 comprises 22 residues. The CDR3 loop is CACDTVSTGGYAKNRPTDKLIF. The CDR3 DNA is TGTGCCTGTGACACCGTGAGTACTGGGGGATACGCTAAGAACAGGCCAACCGATAAACTCATCTTT.

Comments on this clone: A much larger clone is a single base away; this may be a read error. Within the sample, other DNA sequences also encode this same CDR3. The V gene is TRDV2, the J gene TRDJ1; 11 bases align to TRDD3. The CDR3 loop spans 21 amino acids. CDR1 GEAIGNYY and CDR2 EKD come from the germline V gene. The ends lost 0 bases at V and 2 bases at J; junction bases unmatched: 19. CDR3 nucleotides: TGTGCCTGTGACACCGTGGTACTGGGGGATATAGGCGCGGTCGGGACCGATAAACTCATCTTT. Its translation: CACDTVVLGDIGAVGTDKLIF.

This clone is categorized as medium-sized. V gene TRDV2 combines with J gene TRDJ1, with D perhaps matching TRDD2 (5 bases). This CDR3 has 14 residues. Trimming took off 2 bases at V and 3 bases at J, with 12 bases between the two ends. The germline CDR1 and CDR2 sequences are GEAIGNYY and EKD. The CDR3 sequence: CACDNLRGPDKLIF. The CDR3 DNA is TGTGCCTGTGACAACCTTCGTGGCCCCGATAAACTCATCTTT.

This clone is medium-sized within its sample. Other DNA variants within this sample encode the same CDR3. The chain joins TRDV2 to TRDJ3, with a tentative D call TRDD3 (5 bases). The V and J ends lost 1 base and 0 bases respectively, with 21 bases between them. Germline values: CDR1 GEAIGNYY, CDR2 EKD. The CDR3 is made up of 21 amino acids. CDR3 residues: CACDTVEGGSDSSWDTRQMFF. In nucleotides, the CDR3 is TGTGCCTGTGACACGGTTGAAGGGGGTTCGGATAGCTCCTGGGACACCCGACAGATGTTTTTC.

This clone was seen a handful of times. The junction departs from the called germline gene at one end, perhaps through a read error. The chain carries TRDV2 and TRDJ1; perhaps TRDD3 as D (5 bases). The CDR3 has 17 residues. CDR1 and CDR2 from the germline V gene are GEAIGNYY and EKD. In DNA, the CDR3 is TGTGCCTGTGACACAGTCAGCCGTACTGGCCCCACCGATAAATTCATCTTT. Amino acids: CACDTVSRTGPTDKFIF.

For this clone: A far larger clone is just one base off, so this is likely a read error. Other nucleotide sequences from this sample produce the same CDR3. V and J are TRDV2 and TRDJ1; unclear D gene. The germline V gene encodes CDR1 GEAIGNYY and CDR2 EKD. Trimming took 1 base from V and 0 from J, leaving 17 bases between them. The CDR3 loop spans 17 amino acids. In nucleotides, the CDR3 is TGTGCCTGTGACACGGTCGCAAGGTTTAGAGACACCGATAAACTCATCTTT. It specifies CACDTVARFRDTDKLIF.

This clone has only a few counts. A far larger clone lies a single base away; this is likely a read error. Distinct nucleotide sequences in the sample also encode this CDR3. The chain joins TRDV2 to TRDJ1; 10 bases match TRDD3. The V gene's germline CDR1 is GEAIGNYY and CDR2 EKD. The CDR3 loop spans 19 amino acids. The V segment lost 0 bases and the J segment 5 bases; nucleotides outside the gene matches: 17. The CDR3 reads CACDTVSRTGGYGGDKLIF. The CDR3 DNA sequence: TGTGCCTGTGACACCGTCAGCCGGACCGGGGGATACGGTGGAGATAAACTCATCTTT.

This clone has just a few counts. V gene TRDV2 combines with J gene TRDJ1; 13 bases agree with TRDD3. This CDR3 is 20 amino acids long. The V gene's germline CDR1 is GEAIGNYY and CDR2 EKD. The V gene end was trimmed by 1 base and the J gene end by 6 bases; junction bases not matched to a gene: 19. CDR3 DNA sequence: TGTGCCTGTGACACGCTAGCACTGGGGGATACGCCGGAACCTCCGCATAAACTCATCTTT. It codes for CACDTLALGDTPEPPHKLIF.

This clone was observed a few times. The chain recombines TRDV2 with TRDJ3; 8 bases are shared with TRDD3. The CDR3 extends over 22 amino acids. The V and J ends lost 0 bases and 0 bases, in that order; junction bases with no gene match: 15. The germline V gene encodes CDR1 GEAIGNYY and CDR2 EKD. The CDR3: CACDTPTGGPLQRSWDTRQMFF. The CDR3 nucleotides are TGTGCCTGTGACACCCCAACTGGGGGCCCACTCCAACGCTCCTGGGACACCCGACAGATGTTTTTC.

This clone was observed a few times. CDR3 region: CACDTVGGSTDKLIF. The DNA for the CDR3 is TGTGCCTGTGACACCGTTGGGGGATCTACCGATAAACTCATCTTT. This chain uses TRDV2 with TRDJ1; 8 nucleotides align to TRDD3. The length of the CDR3 is 15 residues. CDR1 is GEAIGNYY, CDR2 EKD, per germline. J lost 2 bases, V lost 0 bases, and 4 bases had no gene match.

By share, this clone counts as medium-sized (0.01 to 0.1%). Other nucleotide sequences from this sample produce the same CDR3. V and J are TRDV2 and TRDJ1, with 7 bases that match TRDD3. CDR1 and CDR2 from the germline V gene are GEAIGNYY and EKD. CDR3 size: 14 residues. The junction had 8 bases not matched to a gene; V was cut back by 1 base and J by 7 bases. CDR3 amino acids: CACDTMGDTTKLIF. CDR3 nucleotide sequence: TGTGCCTGTGACACAATGGGGGACACGACTAAACTCATCTTT.

The CDR3 sequence: CACDTVGVLGDTEVSDKLIF. The CDR3 nucleotides read TGTGCCTGTGACACCGTGGGGGTACTGGGGGATACGGAGGTCTCCGATAAACTCATCTTT. The V and J genes are TRDV2 and TRDJ1; 13 bases map to TRDD3. This CDR3 is built from 20 residues. V trimming: 0 bases; J trimming: 3 bases; junction bases outside the gene matches: 15. Germline CDR1 and CDR2: GEAIGNYY and EKD.

Regarding this clone: A much larger clone lies a single base off, so this may be a read error. The chain combines TRDV2 with TRDJ1, with a weak D call TRDD3 (6 bases). Germline assignment: CDR1 GEAIGNYY and CDR2 EKD. The CDR3 loop spans 21 amino acids. Deletions cut 3 bases from V and 2 bases from J, with 33 bases between. CDR3 nucleotides: TGTGCCTGTGACTTTATCGGAGGGGCCCCCGATACGCCGGTATGGACCGATAAACTCATCTTT. Amino acid sequence: CACDFIGGAPDTPVWTDKLIF.

This clone is categorized as medium-sized. This rearrangement joins TRDV2 to TRDJ1; possibly TRDD3 for D (6 bases). The CDR3 spans 17 residues. The V gene lost 1 base and the J gene lost 2 bases, with 19 bases spanning the gap. Per the germline V gene, CDR1 is GEAIGNYY and CDR2 is EKD. As DNA, the CDR3 is TGTGCCTGTGACACGGTGGGGGGCTCTACACAGACCGATAAACTCATCTTT. It codes for CACDTVGGSTQTDKLIF.

As to this clone: A much bigger clone sits one base away, suggesting this may be a read error. The sample has other DNA sequences that encode this CDR3 too. The rearrangement links TRDV2 to TRDJ1, with D unresolved. The CDR3 loop spans 17 amino acids. Trimming pared 0 bases from V and 0 bases from J, leaving 16 bases between. Germline V lookup: CDR1 GEAIGNYY, CDR2 EKD. CDR3 sequence reads: CACDTVGGAPYTDKLIF. In DNA form, the CDR3 reads TGTGCCTGTGACACCGTGGGTGGAGCGCCGTACACCGATAAACTCATCTTT.

This clone turned up a few times. It may be a read error: a sequence one base away is much more abundant. The CDR3 nucleotides read TGTGCCTGTGACCCCGTACTGGGGGATAAAAAAGCATTAACCGATAAACTCATCTTT. As protein: CACDPVLGDKKALTDKLIF. The chain recombines TRDV2 with TRDJ1, with 11 bases lining up with TRDD3. Germline trimming cut 3 bases from V and 2 bases from J; bases unmatched to any gene: 16. Per germline, CDR1 GEAIGNYY and CDR2 EKD. The CDR3 runs 19 residues.

To note about this clone: TCRdb shows a much larger clone's protein in place of this DNA's translation, and the two differ at residue 12, likely through a read error; the protein shown is translated from the DNA. The rearrangement joins TRDV2 to TRDJ1, with 13 bases aligning to TRDD3. The V and J ends lost 2 bases and 6 bases, in that order; junction bases with no gene match: 17. Germline CDR1 and CDR2: GEAIGNYY and EKD. CDR3 length: 19 amino acids. Here the CDR3 reads CACDSVLGDTPKPPHKLIF. CDR3 nucleotides: TGTGCCTGTGACAGCGTACTGGGGGATACGCCGAAACCTCCGCATAAACTCATCTTT.

With respect to this clone: A much larger clone lies one base from this, so it may be a read error. Different DNA sequences within this sample yield the same CDR3. The chain couples TRDV2 to TRDJ1; 10 positions match TRDD3. The CDR3 runs 17 residues. CDR1 GEAIGNYY and CDR2 EKD come from the germline V gene. The J segment lost 0 bases and the V segment lost 3 bases, leaving 9 bases of the junction unmatched. CDR3 protein: CACDALLGDRDTDKLIF. The CDR3 coding sequence is TGTGCCTGTGACGCACTACTGGGGGATCGAGACACCGATAAACTCATCTTT.

By sample share, this clone is medium-sized. The sample contains more than one DNA sequence encoding this CDR3. The chain joins TRDV2 to TRDJ1, with TRDD3 identical over 11 bases. There are 21 residues in the CDR3. After removal of 0 bases from V and 0 bases from J, the junction contained 17 bases not matched to a gene. Germline CDR1 and CDR2: GEAIGNYY and EKD. For the CDR3, the DNA is TGTGCCTGTGACACCGTTCCCCAACTGGGGGATAAGGGGGGGTACACCGATAAACTCATCTTT. Translation: CACDTVPQLGDKGGYTDKLIF.

This clone occurred a few times. A far bigger clonotype differs at one base, so this is likely a read error. This chain connects TRDV2 to TRDJ1, with TRDD3 identical over 8 bases. This CDR3 region has 20 residues. Germline V gene data show CDR1 as GEAIGNYY and CDR2 as EKD. The CDR3 region is CACDAVGGTGGLLDTDKPIF. CDR3 nucleotides: TGTGCCTGTGACGCCGTCGGGGGGACTGGGGGTCTTTTAGACACCGATAAACCCATCTTT.

Note on this clone: This likely traces to a read error, being one base from a far larger clone. The same CDR3 is also encoded by other DNA sequences in this sample. This chain connects TRDV2 to TRDJ1; 7 nucleotides line up with TRDD3. J was trimmed by 4 bases and V by 2 bases; bases with no gene match: 9. The CDR3 contains 15 residues. Germline V lookup: CDR1 GEAIGNYY, CDR2 EKD. The CDR3 bases are TGTGCCTGTGACAAGTTGGGGGAGCAGAGCGATAAACTCATCTTT. Its protein product is CACDKLGEQSDKLIF.

By sample fraction, this clone is medium-sized. Other nucleotide sequences from this sample produce the same CDR3. This chain connects TRDV2 to TRDJ1, with D perhaps TRDD3 (5 bases). V gave up 3 bases and J gave up 0 bases, with 16 bases separating them. The germline V gene has CDR1 GEAIGNYY and CDR2 EKD. CDR3 length: 16 amino acids. The CDR3 loop reads CACDAILAPHTDKLIF. The CDR3 coding sequence is TGTGCCTGTGACGCGATACTGGCCCCCCACACCGATAAACTCATCTTT.

As concerns this clone: This probably arose from a read error, given a far larger clone one base away. This chain joins TRDV2 and TRDJ3, with D maybe TRDD3 (5 bases). Germline V lookup: CDR1 GEAIGNYY, CDR2 EKD. This CDR3 comprises 21 residues. CDR3 nucleotide sequence: TGTGCCTGTGACACGGTTGAAGGGGGTTCGGATAGCTCCTGGGACACCCGACCGATGTTTTTC. Translation gives CACDTVEGGSDSSWDTRPMFF.

This clone was recorded a few times. A read error is possible here, since a much larger clone lies one base away. This sample also contains other DNA sequences that code for the same CDR3. The CDR3 reads CACDTVGASPKDKLIF. DNA for the CDR3: TGTGCCTGTGACACCGTAGGAGCTTCTCCGAAAGATAAACTCATCTTT. The rearrangement uses TRDV2 and TRDJ1; D gene uncertain. V gave up 0 bases and J gave up 5 bases, with 18 bases separating them. CDR1 and CDR2 (germline): GEAIGNYY, EKD. The length of the CDR3 is 16 residues.